The 21 T cell receptor beta chains below all came from one sample that was sequenced in a study of shared clonotypes between healthy human individuals. The assay was immunoSEQ multiplex PCR, and TCRdb's table has in-frame clones only and misses some. The sample has over a million clones, 95% to 99% seen once. Sequencing used naive CD4+ T cells sorted from blood. Subset indicated: CD45RA+ positively selected. All receptors come from a man under 40 in good health.

The chain joins TRBV5-1 to TRBJ2-1; D is uncertain. The CDR3 is 14 residues long. Trimming pared 3 bases from V and 8 bases from J, leaving 15 bases between. Germline CDR1 SGHRS, CDR2 YFSETQ. The CDR3 DNA reads as TGCGCCAGCAGCTCCACCCGGCAATGGGATGAGCAGTTCTTC. Translated: CASSSTRQWDEQFF.

The chain combines TRBV18 with TRBJ2-5, with 13 bases lining up with TRBD2. The trim removed 5 bases at V and 7 bases at J, leaving 16 bases unmatched. CDR1 is KGHSH and CDR2 is LQKENI in the germline V gene. The CDR3 contains 18 residues. CDR3 coding DNA: TGTGCCAGCTCAGCGGCCTCCGGGACTAGCGGGATGGTGGGGACCCAGTACTTC. As protein: CASSAASGTSGMVGTQYF.

With regard to this clone: The sample carries other DNA sequences with the same CDR3. J is TRBJ2-2 and V is TRBV14; no firm D call. V was clipped by 0 bases and J by 7 bases, with 6 bases between them. The V gene's germline CDR1 is SGHDN and CDR2 FVKESK. The CDR3 has 13 residues. CDR3 residues: CASSQDLHGELFF. CDR3 nucleotides: TGTGCCAGCAGCCAAGATCTACACGGGGAGCTGTTTTTT.

J is TRBJ1-3 and V is TRBV7-6; a possible D gene is TRBD1 (6 bases). The CDR3 sequence is 15 residues long. The germline CDR1 and CDR2 sequences are SGHVS and FNYEAQ. The ends were cut back, 1 base at V and 4 bases at J, with 11 bases in the middle. CDR3 residues: CASSLVGRGGNTIYF. The CDR3 coding sequence is TGTGCCAGCAGCTTAGTGGGCAGGGGAGGAAACACCATATATTTT.

In its sample, this clone was seen once. This sequence joins TRBV5-6 and TRBJ1-2; D gene uncertain. Trimming removed 2 bases at V and 7 bases at J, with 21 bases between. Per germline, CDR1 SGHDT and CDR2 YYEEEE. This CDR3 comprises 16 residues. The CDR3 loop reads CASSFVSAPGLAGYTF. The DNA of the CDR3 is TGTGCCAGCAGCTTCGTTTCCGCGCCGGGCCTGGCTGGCTACACCTTC.

The J gene is TRBJ2-7, the V gene TRBV25-1; 14 positions match TRBD2. The V segment lost 3 bases and the J segment 5 bases; nucleotides outside the gene matches: 12. The germline V gene encodes CDR1 MGHDK and CDR2 SYGVNS. This CDR3 contains 18 residues. In DNA, the CDR3 is TGTGCCAGCAGTGATATAGGACTAGCGGGAGGCCTAAATCACGAGCAGTACTTC. Its translation: CASSDIGLAGGLNHEQYF.

This chain joins TRBV19 and TRBJ1-5; 7 bases are a match to TRBD1. The junction had 4 bases not matched to a gene; V was cut back by 7 bases and J by 4 bases. The CDR3 consists of 13 residues. CDR1 and CDR2 from the germline V gene are LNHDA and SQIVND (reference sequence). CDR3 sequence (DNA): TGTGCCAGTACCGACAGGGATAATCAGCCCCAGCATTTT. It translates to CASTDRDNQPQHF.

For this clone: The same CDR3 arises from other DNA sequences in this sample as well. V usage is TRBV5-1 and J usage is TRBJ2-3; D gene unclear. Trimming shortened V by 1 base and J by 4 bases, and 4 bases separated the two germline ends. Germline CDR1 and CDR2: SGHRS and YFSETQ. The CDR3 spans 12 residues. DNA of the CDR3: TGCGCCAGCAGCTTGACCCCAGATACGCAGTATTTT. Translation: CASSLTPDTQYF.

The chain links TRBV27 to TRBJ2-2; TRBD2 agrees at 9 bases. Germline V gene lookup returns CDR1 MNHEY and CDR2 SMNVEV (reference sequence). V gave up 3 bases and J gave up 5 bases; unmatched junction bases: 10. The length of the CDR3 is 17 residues. CDR3 sequence (DNA): TGTGCCAGCAGTTTTTACCCTAGCGGGACCATAACCGGGGAGCTGTTTTTT. It specifies CASSFYPSGTITGELFF.

This chain uses TRBV2 with TRBJ1-1; 7 positions agree with TRBD1. V was clipped by 7 bases and J by 1 base; unmatched bases: 3. This CDR3 contains 13 residues. Germline CDR1 reads SNHLY; CDR2 reads FYNNEI. The CDR3 is CASTGQPNTEAFF. The CDR3 region has the DNA TGTGCCAGCACGGGACAGCCGAACACTGAAGCTTTCTTT.

CDR3 in DNA: TGCACCAGCAGCCAGCGGACTAGCGGGAGTTACAATGAGCAGTTCTTC. This sequence encodes CTSSQRTSGSYNEQFF. The J gene is TRBJ2-1, the V gene TRBV1; TRBD2 is the table's D call, not checked against the DNA. TRBV1 is designated a pseudogene. The CDR3 is made up of 16 amino acids.

This clone was observed a single time. J is TRBJ2-2 and V is TRBV4-3; D is possibly TRBD1 (7 bases). Germline-derived CDR1 and CDR2 are LGHNA and YSLEER. The CDR3 covers 16 residues. V lost 4 bases, J lost 3 bases, and 15 bases lay in between. The CDR3 here is CASSPTGRSDTGELFF. CDR3 DNA sequence: TGCGCCAGCAGCCCGACAGGGAGGTCGGACACCGGGGAGCTGTTTTTT.

This sequence joins TRBV6-6 and TRBJ2-7, with 11 nucleotides matching TRBD2. V dropped 8 bases and J dropped 7; count of bases not matched to a gene: 10. Germline V gene lookup returns CDR1 MNHNY and CDR2 SVGAGI (reference sequence). This CDR3 spans 14 amino acids. The CDR3 DNA reads TGTGCCAGCTTTACTAGCGGGAGTTTCGGTGAGCAGTACTTC. Protein product: CASFTSGSFGEQYF.

This chain connects TRBV11-1 to TRBJ2-7; D uncertain. V dropped 5 bases and J dropped 1 base, with 9 bases sitting between them. There are 13 residues in the CDR3. Germline V lookup: CDR1 SGHAT, CDR2 FQDESV (reference sequence). CDR3 in amino acids: CASSQNPSYEQYF. The CDR3 DNA is TGTGCCAGCAGCCAAAATCCATCCTACGAGCAGTACTTC.

Note on this clone: The identical CDR3 is also encoded by other nucleotide sequences in the sample. This CDR3 is CSVGGRGETQYF. The CDR3 DNA follows: TGCAGCGTTGGGGGCAGGGGGGAGACCCAGTACTTC. This chain joins TRBV29-1 and TRBJ2-5, with 7 bases that match TRBD1. From germline, CDR1 is SQVTM and CDR2 ANQGSEA. The V segment lost 4 bases and the J segment 5 bases; nucleotides outside the gene matches: 4. The CDR3 loop spans 12 amino acids.

The chain links TRBV28 to TRBJ2-1; the D gene could be TRBD1 or TRBD2 (5 bases each). The CDR3 is 13 amino acids. Germline V gene data show CDR1 as MDHEN and CDR2 as SYDVKM. V shed 6 bases and J shed 7 bases, with 13 bases lying between them. CDR3 DNA sequence: TGTGCCAGCAGACCGGGACGGATGAATGAGCAGTTCTTC. Translating it yields CASRPGRMNEQFF.

The J gene is TRBJ1-2, the V gene TRBV7-2; D not resolved. Germline V gives CDR1 SGHTA, CDR2 FQGNSA. Trimming pared 5 bases from V and 8 bases from J, leaving 18 bases between. The CDR3 totals 14 residues. CDR3 sequence reads: CASSPSGGPPGYTF. CDR3 sequence (DNA): TGTGCCAGCAGCCCTTCCGGTGGACCCCCGGGCTACACCTTC.

This clone occurred once. This chain links TRBV7-8 with TRBJ2-2, with D uncertain. Germline V CDR1 and CDR2: SGHVS, FQNEAQ. There are 14 residues in the CDR3. V gave up 5 bases and J gave up 0 bases, with 7 bases separating them. The CDR3 DNA follows: TGTGCCAGCAGCCCTACAACGAACACCGGGGAGCTGTTTTTT. Protein sequence: CASSPTTNTGELFF.

The rearrangement uses TRBV4-1 and TRBJ2-2; D unresolved. Trimming removed 5 bases at V and 0 bases at J, with 13 bases between. Germline CDR1 and CDR2: MGHRA and YSYEKL. The CDR3 is 16 amino acids. The CDR3 reads CASSEHSPPNTGELFF. In nucleotides, the CDR3 is TGCGCCAGCAGCGAGCACAGCCCCCCGAACACCGGGGAGCTGTTTTTT.

The rearrangement links TRBV6-5 to TRBJ2-3, with a possible D match to TRBD2 (6 bases). V lost 8 bases, J lost 4 bases, and 19 bases lay in between. In germline, CDR1 is MNHEY, CDR2 SVGAGI. This CDR3 region has 15 residues. CDR3 sequence: CASSQGGRVSDTQYF. In DNA, the CDR3 is TGTGCCAGCTCCCAGGGAGGCAGGGTCTCAGATACGCAGTATTTT.

Comments on this clone: Other DNA sequences in the same sample also yield this CDR3. This chain connects TRBV18 to TRBJ2-7; possible D gene TRBD2, 6 bases. Trimming left V 3 bases short and J 4 bases short, with 10 bases between. CDR1 KGHSH and CDR2 LQKENI come from the germline V gene. The CDR3 totals 13 residues. For the CDR3, the DNA is TGTGCCAGCTCACCTGGGACTGATTACGAGCAGTACTTC. Its protein product is CASSPGTDYEQYF.